Listed below are T cell receptor beta chains from one sample, sequenced in a study of glioma-infiltrating T cells after dendritic cell vaccination. TCRdb's table, derived via immunoSEQ multiplex PCR, lists solely in-frame clones and lacks some. Of fewer than 100,000 clones in the sample, more than 75% were seen once. The source material was blood, sampled before dendritic cell vaccination. The receptor source for this set is a human donor with glioblastoma. CDR3s include the opening cysteine and the closing phenylalanine or tryptophan. The order of the fields is D gene, CDR3 length, V gene, J gene, CDR3 protein. The D gene is left open where the match is weak.

>TRBD2|17|TRBV5-4|TRBJ2-2
CASSALLAGGLDGELFF
>TRBD2|19|TRBV4-1|TRBJ2-2
CASSQISGGWGVGTGELFF
>TRBD1|13|TRBV5-6|TRBJ1-1
CASRVGQGARAFF
>TRBD1|15|TRBV5-4|TRBJ2-7
CASRRDRVSSYEQYF
>-|13|TRBV29-1|TRBJ1-1
CSAVRELNTEAFF
>TRBD1|14|TRBV11-3|TRBJ2-3
CASSRDRSTDTQYF
>-|15|TRBV30|TRBJ2-3
CAWRPGHFFTDTQYF
>-|16|TRBV4-1|TRBJ1-1
CASSPGRGPLDTEAFF
>TRBD1|15|TRBV7-8|TRBJ1-1
CASSLVTGGNTEAFF
>TRBD1|14|TRBV5-1|TRBJ2-7
CASSRDRGSYEQYF
>-|15|TRBV21-1|TRBJ1-6
CASSKEDRGMRSLHF
>-|12|TRBV6-5|TRBJ1-2
CASSYEYYGYTF
>-|12|TRBV11-2|TRBJ2-3
CASSFHADTQYF
>-|12|TRBV28|TRBJ2-7
CASSLTGYEQYF
>TRBD1|14|TRBV5-1|TRBJ2-5
CASSPDRVQETQYF
>TRBD1|15|TRBV27|TRBJ1-5
CASSFRTGGDQPQHF
>TRBD1|13|TRBV9|TRBJ1-1
CASSEQGATEAFF
>TRBD1|15|TRBV27|TRBJ1-1
CASRLSTGGLTEAFF
>TRBD2|18|TRBV23-1|TRBJ2-1
CASSHQRLAGGGYNEQFF
>-|13|TRBV7-6|TRBJ2-7
CASSLAEGFEQYF
>-|15|TRBV14|TRBJ2-1
CASSQVGGTYNEQFF
>-|14|TRBV25-1|TRBJ1-5
CASSEFRVDQPQHF
>TRBD2|17|TRBV19|TRBJ2-2
CASSKTSGGGNTGELFF
>TRBD1|15|TRBV4-1|TRBJ1-2
CASSQPGQGGYGYTF
>TRBD2|14|TRBV5-6|TRBJ2-1
CASRQTGGSNEQFF
>TRBD1|15|TRBV2|TRBJ1-4
CASSERQGPLEKLFF
>-|13|TRBV7-2|TRBJ2-2
CASSFGTPKELFF
>-|15|TRBV5-6|TRBJ2-3
CASSLRPSGTDTQYF
>TRBD2|15|TRBV9|TRBJ2-7
CASSVEAGLSYEQYF
>TRBD2|16|TRBV30|TRBJ2-3
CALGTSGRAITDTQYF
>TRBD1|14|TRBV6-5|TRBJ2-7
CASSPRDRAYEQYF
>TRBD1|17|TRBV5-1|TRBJ1-1
CASSQNRGGRIDTEAFF
>TRBD1|17|TRBV19|TRBJ1-5
CASSGGQRTYSNQPQHF
>-|16|TRBV9|TRBJ2-7
CASSVEAGVVRDEQYF
>TRBD1|18|TRBV9|TRBJ2-6
CASSAPGQRTSGANVLTF
>-|13|TRBV9|TRBJ2-5
CASSVGLRETQYF
>-|14|TRBV7-2|TRBJ1-5
CASGGINSNQPQHF
>TRBD2|16|TRBV7-2|TRBJ2-1
CASSQQIAGGGNEQFF
>-|18|TRBV21-1|TRBJ2-2
CASSIQEFGTGATGELFF
>TRBD1|16|TRBV5-5|TRBJ2-7
CASSHDPRQGAYEQYF
>-|15|TRBV5-4|TRBJ1-1
CASSLGAGLNTEAFF
>TRBD2|14|TRBV29-1|TRBJ2-7
CSVVGGVNSYEQYF
>TRBD2|15|TRBV6-6|TRBJ2-7
CASSLGTSGPYEQYF
>-|14|TRBV7-9|TRBJ1-5
CASSSGQSPLPQHF
>TRBD2|15|TRBV5-4|TRBJ2-7
CASSARGLAADEQYF
>-|15|TRBV7-8|TRBJ1-2
CASSLDGGAIYGYTF
>TRBD2|16|TRBV7-9|TRBJ2-7
CASSSGPSGMIYEQYF
>-|13|TRBV7-9|TRBJ2-5
CASSYRVEETQYF
>TRBD2|16|TRBV25-1|TRBJ2-3
CASSPSSGGQVDTQYF
>TRBD1|14|TRBV6-5|TRBJ1-1
CASSADRGNTEAFF
>-|11|TRBV7-9|TRBJ2-3
CASSEADTQYF
>-|12|TRBV10-2|TRBJ1-1
CASSAGETEAFF
>TRBD1|14|TRBV5-4|TRBJ2-7
CASSLGTGYYEQYF
>-|15|TRBV25-1|TRBJ1-2
CASRPRGVTYYGYTF
>-|13|TRBV19|TRBJ1-1
CASSPGVWTEAFF